These 27 T cell receptor beta chains came from one sample sequenced in a study of blood T cell repertoires in COVID-19. Produced via immunoSEQ multiplex PCR; TCRdb's table is partial and in-frame only. This table has approximately 260,000 clones, around 88% appearing once. The source material was PBMCs or T cells enriched from blood (not recorded which). Receptor source: a woman aged 40 to 50 with acute COVID-19.

This chain uses TRBV6-5 with TRBJ1-5, with TRBD1 identical over 10 bases. The CDR3 loop spans 15 amino acids. Germline CDR1 is MNHEY and CDR2 is SVGAGI. Losses at the gene ends were 5 bases for V and 3 bases for J; bases not matched to a gene: 4. In nucleotides, the CDR3 is TGTGCCAGCAGTCCGACAGGGGGCGTCAATCAGCCCCAGCATTTT. Protein: CASSPTGGVNQPQHF.

This chain uses TRBV11-3 with TRBJ2-3; 9 bases align to TRBD2. CDR3 length equals 19 residues. Unmatched junction bases numbered 19, after V lost 5 bases and J lost 4 bases. Germline CDR1 and CDR2: SGHNT and YENEEA. CDR3 nucleotides: TGTGCCAGCAGCCCGCAGGTCGGGGGATTAGCGGGAGTTCCAGATACGCAGTATTTT. As protein: CASSPQVGGLAGVPDTQYF.

There are a few counts of this clone. The CDR3 spells CASSTMDMLYEQYF. The CDR3 DNA follows: TGTGCCAGTAGTACCATGGACATGCTCTACGAGCAGTACTTC. The J gene is TRBJ2-7, the V gene TRBV19, with a weak D call TRBD1 (5 bases). Germline CDR1 is LNHDA and CDR2 is SQIVND (reference sequence). The CDR3 is 14 residues long. Trimming cost V 4 bases and J 3 bases, with 13 bases left between them.

The chain has TRBV10-3 and TRBJ2-6; the D is unclear. The V and J ends lost 6 bases and 0 bases respectively, with 6 bases between them. This CDR3 is built from 14 residues. Germline V CDR1 and CDR2: ENHRY, SYGVKD. DNA of the CDR3: TGTGCCATCAGGGGCGACTCTGGGGCCAACGTCCTGACTTTC. Translated: CAIRGDSGANVLTF.

V and J are TRBV4-2 and TRBJ1-4; a possible D gene is TRBD1 (6 bases). This CDR3 has 16 residues. Germline-derived CDR1 and CDR2 are LGHNA and YNFKEQ. The ends were cut back, 0 bases at V and 1 base at J, with 9 bases in the middle. As DNA, the CDR3 is TGTGCCAGCAGCCAAGATCTACAGGGAACTAATGAAAAACTGTTTTTT. As protein: CASSQDLQGTNEKLFF.

This sequence joins TRBV5-8 and TRBJ1-3; no reliable D call. Trimming removed 0 bases from V and 0 bases from J, with 10 bases in between. This CDR3 is built from 16 residues. CDR1 SGHTS and CDR2 YDEGEE come from the germline V gene. Here the CDR3 DNA reads TGTGCCAGCAGCTTGGAGACGCCAGGCTCTGGAAACACCATATATTTT. Amino acids: CASSLETPGSGNTIYF. The variable domain in full, with the rest retrieved from reference TRBV5-8 and TRBJ1-3, is EAGVTQSPTHLIKTRGQQATLRCSPISGHTSVYWYQQALGLGLQFLLWYDEGEERNRGNFPPRFSGRQFPNYSSELNVNALELEDSALYLCASSLETPGSGNTIYFGEGSWLTVV.

This chain joins TRBV12-3 or TRBV12-4 and TRBJ1-6; maybe TRBD1 (6 bases). The CDR3 loop spans 12 amino acids. Trimming took 6 bases from V and 9 from J, leaving 9 bases between them. CDR3 loop: CASSRQVSPLHF. For the CDR3, the DNA is TGTGCCAGCAGCCGACAGGTTTCACCCCTCCACTTT.

The genes are TRBV10-2 and TRBJ1-3, with TRBD1 matching over 9 bases. This CDR3 comprises 16 residues. Per germline, CDR1 WSHSY and CDR2 SAAADI. The junction had 8 bases not matched to a gene; V was cut back by 8 bases and J by 0 bases. CDR3 in DNA: TGCGCCAGCTCCGGACAGGGGCCTTCCTCTGGAAACACCATATATTTT. Its translation: CASSGQGPSSGNTIYF.

Concerning this clone: Additional DNA sequences in this sample encode the identical CDR3. This chain joins TRBV5-1 and TRBJ2-7, with TRBD1 as a possible D gene (6 bases). V lost 2 bases and J 4 bases, leaving 7 bases between the germline ends. Looked up from germline, CDR1 is SGHRS and CDR2 is YFSETQ. There are 12 residues in the CDR3. CDR3: CASSLQGYEQYF. Here the CDR3 DNA reads TGCGCCAGCAGCTTACAGGGATACGAGCAGTACTTC. Filled out from reference TRBV5-1 and TRBJ2-7, the complete variable domain reads KAGVTQTPRYLIKTRGQQVTLSCSPISGHRSVSWYQQTPGQGLQFLFEYFSETQRNKGNFPGRFSGRQFSNSRSEMNVSTLELGDSALYLCASSLQGYEQYFGPGTRLTVT.

Points on this clone: This CDR3 is also generated by other DNA sequences in the sample. The V call is TRBV9, the J call TRBJ2-5; the match to TRBD2 covers 10 bases. The J segment lost 1 base and the V segment lost 3 bases, leaving 3 bases of the junction unmatched. CDR1 and CDR2 (germline): SGDLS, YYNGEE. There are 15 residues in the CDR3. The CDR3 reads CASSAGLAVQETQYF. The CDR3 DNA reads TGTGCCAGCAGCGCAGGACTAGCGGTCCAAGAGACCCAGTACTTC.

This chain links TRBV7-2 with TRBJ2-2; the match to TRBD2 covers 13 bases. The CDR3 spans 17 residues. Germline CDR1 reads SGHTA; CDR2 reads FQGNSA. J was trimmed by 7 bases and V by 5 bases; bases with no gene match: 10. Here the CDR3 DNA reads TGTGCCAGCAGCGAACGTCGGACTAGCGGGAGTGTCGGGGAGCTGTTTTTT. Translated, it gives CASSERRTSGSVGELFF. Combining the CDR3 with reference TRBV7-2 and TRBJ2-2 gives the whole variable domain GAGVSQSPSNKVTEKGKDVELRCDPISGHTALYWYRQSLGQGLEFLIYFQGNSAPDKSGLPSDRFSAERTGGSVSTLTIQRTQQEDSAVYLCASSERRTSGSVGELFFGEGSRLTVL.

J is TRBJ2-3 and V is TRBV27, with 12 bases identical to TRBD2. The germline CDR1 and CDR2 sequences are MNHEY and SMNVEV (reference sequence). Trimming at V came to 0 bases and at J to 5 bases, leaving 12 bases not matched to a gene. This CDR3 is built from 19 residues. CDR3 sequence: CASSLSPGRLAGAVDTQYF. The CDR3 coding sequence is TGTGCCAGCAGTTTATCCCCCGGACGACTAGCGGGAGCGGTAGATACGCAGTATTTT.

A single count supports this clone. The chain couples TRBV19 to TRBJ2-3; 9 bases match TRBD2. Germline lookup yields CDR1 LNHDA and CDR2 SQIVND (reference sequence). CDR3 size: 19 residues. V trimming: 2 bases; J trimming: 0 bases; junction bases outside the gene matches: 12. CDR3 region: CASSIKLAGMGTSTDTQYF. The CDR3 coding sequence is TGTGCCAGTAGTATAAAGCTAGCGGGAATGGGGACTAGCACAGATACGCAGTATTTT.

This clone is a singleton in its sample. The chain joins TRBV19 to TRBJ2-7; 7 nucleotides align to TRBD1. Germline V gives CDR1 LNHDA, CDR2 SQIVND (reference sequence). V shed 5 bases, J shed 0 bases, and the junction held 4 bases outside the gene matches. The CDR3 length is 14 residues. CDR3 bases: TGTGCCAGTAGTCCGGGACAGACCTCCTACGAGCAGTACTTC. Residues: CASSPGQTSYEQYF.

The chain employs TRBV10-2 and TRBJ2-1; 7 bases align to TRBD1. With 3 bases clipped from V and 1 base from J, the junction kept 9 bases outside the gene matches. The CDR3 has 17 amino acids. Germline lookup yields CDR1 WSHSY and CDR2 SAAADI. In DNA, the CDR3 is TGCGCCAGCAGTGATCTAGTCGTCAGGGGGTCCTACAATGAGCAGTTCTTC. It specifies CASSDLVVRGSYNEQFF.

This chain links TRBV2 with TRBJ1-2; D call uncertain. V lost 8 bases and J 6 bases, leaving 10 bases between the germline ends. CDR3 size: 11 residues. Germline CDR1 reads SNHLY; CDR2 reads FYNNEI. CDR3 protein: CASFEEDGYTF. In DNA form, the CDR3 reads TGTGCCAGCTTTGAGGAGGATGGCTACACCTTC. The full variable domain, in which reference TRBV2 and TRBJ1-2 provide the parts outside the CDR3, is EPEVTQTPSHQVTQMGQEVILRCVPISNHLYFYWYRQILGQKVEFLVSFYNNEISEKSEIFDDQFSVERPDGSNFTLKIRSTKLEDSAMYFCASFEEDGYTFGSGTRLTVV.

The V call is TRBV5-5, the J call TRBJ2-5, with 12 bases matching TRBD1. V trimming: 3 bases; J trimming: 4 bases; junction bases outside the gene matches: 10. Germline V gene data show CDR1 as SGHKS and CDR2 as YYEKEE (reference sequence). The CDR3 has 17 amino acids. The CDR3 region is CASSYSWGTGGLETQYF. Here the CDR3 DNA reads TGTGCCAGCAGCTACTCCTGGGGGACAGGGGGCTTAGAGACCCAGTACTTC.

J is TRBJ1-1 and V is TRBV13, with TRBD1 matching 7 bases. Germline trimming cut 5 bases from V and 3 bases from J; bases unmatched to any gene: 15. Germline V gives CDR1 PRHDT, CDR2 FYEKMQ (reference sequence). CDR3 length equals 17 residues. CDR3 in amino acids: CASSDPAFTGADTEAFF. The CDR3 DNA reads TGTGCCAGCAGCGACCCCGCCTTTACAGGGGCGGACACTGAAGCTTTCTTT.

The chain joins TRBV18 to TRBJ1-1, with 8 bases identical to TRBD1. The CDR3 is 14 amino acids. The ends lost 4 bases at V and 6 bases at J; junction bases unmatched: 7. Looked up from germline, CDR1 is KGHSH and CDR2 is LQKENI. The CDR3 loop is CASSQTGDKSEAFF. The CDR3 nucleotides are TGTGCCAGCTCACAGACAGGGGATAAGTCTGAAGCTTTCTTT.

This sequence joins TRBV10-3 and TRBJ1-1; D possibly corresponds to TRBD1 (6 bases). The CDR3 length is 13 residues. CDR1 is ENHRY and CDR2 is SYGVKD in the germline V gene. V was shortened by 3 bases and J by 10 bases, with 15 bases between the two germline ends. The CDR3 coding sequence is TGTGCCATCAGTGACGGGCAGGGGTCGGGAGCTTTCTTT. Residues: CAISDGQGSGAFF.

The count of this clone is one. The chain couples TRBV4-2 to TRBJ1-2; 8 nucleotides line up with TRBD1. The CDR3 covers 16 residues. CDR1 and CDR2 (germline): LGHNA, YNFKEQ. Losses at the gene ends were 1 base for V and 4 bases for J; bases not matched to a gene: 8. The CDR3 DNA reads TGTGCCAGCAGCCAAGCTAGAGGACAGGGTAGCTATGGCTACACCTTC. Encoded protein: CASSQARGQGSYGYTF.

V usage is TRBV4-3 and J usage is TRBJ2-1, with 9 bases identical to TRBD2. This CDR3 is built from 16 residues. CDR1 and CDR2 from the germline V gene are LGHNA and YSLEER. Unmatched junction bases numbered 5, after V lost 1 base and J lost 4 bases. The CDR3 here is CASSQGSGSIYNEQFF. Written as DNA, the CDR3 is TGCGCCAGCAGCCAAGGTAGCGGGAGTATTTACAATGAGCAGTTCTTC.

The gene calls are TRBV15 and TRBJ2-7; 10 nucleotides align to TRBD2. The V and J ends lost 5 bases and 5 bases, in that order; junction bases with no gene match: 6. Germline V CDR1 and CDR2: LNHNV, YYDKDF (reference sequence). The CDR3 contains 14 residues. CDR3 DNA: TGTGCCACCAGCCCGGGGCTAGCGGGAGACGAGCAGTACTTC. It yields the protein CATSPGLAGDEQYF.

The chain has TRBV6-1 and TRBJ1-6, with D unresolved. The CDR3 is 16 amino acids. Trimming took off 4 bases at V and 0 bases at J, with 10 bases between the two ends. CDR1 is MNHNS and CDR2 is SASEGT in the germline V gene. CDR3 sequence: CASSGTGSSYNSPLHF. The CDR3 nucleotides read TGTGCCAGCAGTGGAACGGGGAGCTCCTATAATTCACCCCTCCACTTT.

This sequence joins TRBV7-2 and TRBJ1-4, with D possibly matching TRBD1 (5 bases). From germline, CDR1 is SGHTA and CDR2 FQGNSA. The CDR3 spans 15 residues. Trimming removed 1 base from V and 3 bases from J, with 9 bases in between. The CDR3 bases are TGTGCCAGCAGCTTAGGGTTAGGGGCTAATGAAAAACTGTTTTTT. It codes for CASSLGLGANEKLFF.

The chain uses TRBV3-1 (or the pseudogene TRBV3-2) and TRBJ1-1; no clear D gene. The CDR3 spans 15 residues. Trimming removed 0 bases at V and 0 bases at J, with 8 bases between. Per germline, CDR1 LGHDT and CDR2 YNNKEL (reference sequence). CDR3 protein: CASSQDPPVNTEAFF. DNA for the CDR3: TGTGCCAGCAGCCAAGACCCGCCAGTGAACACTGAAGCTTTCTTT.

The chain recombines TRBV6-1 with TRBJ1-5, with D perhaps matching TRBD1 (5 bases). The CDR3 is 17 residues long. Germline values: CDR1 MNHNS, CDR2 SASEGT. Trimming removed 3 bases at V and 0 bases at J, with 15 bases between. The CDR3 DNA sequence: TGTGCCAGCAGTGAGTTAAGACAGACGTATAGCAATCAGCCCCAGCATTTT. It encodes CASSELRQTYSNQPQHF.